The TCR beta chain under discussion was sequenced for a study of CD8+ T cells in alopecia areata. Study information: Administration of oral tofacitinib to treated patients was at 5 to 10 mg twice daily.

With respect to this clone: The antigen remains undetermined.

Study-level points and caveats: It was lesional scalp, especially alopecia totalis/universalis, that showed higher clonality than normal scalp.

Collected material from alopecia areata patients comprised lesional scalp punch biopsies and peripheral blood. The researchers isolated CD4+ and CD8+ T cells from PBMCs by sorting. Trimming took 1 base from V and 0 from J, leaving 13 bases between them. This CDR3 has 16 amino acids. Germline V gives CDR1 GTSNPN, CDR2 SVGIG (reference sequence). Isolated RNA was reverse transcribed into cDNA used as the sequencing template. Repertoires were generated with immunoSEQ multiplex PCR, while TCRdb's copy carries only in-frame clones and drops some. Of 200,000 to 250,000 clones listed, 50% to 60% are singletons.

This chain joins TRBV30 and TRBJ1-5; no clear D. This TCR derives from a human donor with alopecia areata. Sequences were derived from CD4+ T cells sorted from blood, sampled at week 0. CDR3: CAWSEAARYSNQPQHF. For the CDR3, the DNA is TGTGCCTGGAGTGAGGCGGCGCGTTATAGCAATCAGCCCCAGCATTTT.